Shown below are 10 T cell receptor beta chains from a single sample sequenced in a study of blood T cell repertoires in COVID-19. Assay used: immunoSEQ multiplex PCR; TCRdb lists only in-frame clones, some missing. The table includes approximately 250,000 clones, around 88% detected once. Material: PBMCs or T cells enriched from blood (not recorded which). The source is a woman aged 40 to 50 with acute COVID-19.

This clone has a handful of counts. CDR3 nucleotides: TGTGCCAGCAGCGTAGCCTTCCCCGGGGAGCTGTTTTTT. Protein product: CASSVAFPGELFF. The rearrangement links TRBV9 to TRBJ2-2; D is uncertain. V was trimmed by 0 bases and J by 6 bases, leaving 6 bases between them. The CDR3 contains 13 residues. Germline CDR1 and CDR2: SGDLS and YYNGEE. The full variable domain, with the rest looked up from reference TRBV9 and TRBJ2-2, is DSGVTQTPKHLITATGQRVTLRCSPRSGDLSVYWYQQSLDQGLQFLIQYYNGEERAKGNILERFSAQQFPDLHSELNLSSLELGDSALYFCASSVAFPGELFFGEGSRLTVL.

The chain combines TRBV2 with TRBJ1-1, with no clear D. Trimming left V 2 bases short and J 5 bases short, with 9 bases between. The germline V gene encodes CDR1 SNHLY and CDR2 FYNNEI. This CDR3 spans 13 amino acids. The CDR3 nucleotides read TGTGCCAGCAGTGAAAAACCGGGAACTGAAGCTTTCTTT. It yields the protein CASSEKPGTEAFF.

V usage is TRBV21-1 and J usage is TRBJ2-1; whether TRBD2, the table's D call, matches the DNA was not checked. TRBV21-1 is assigned pseudogene status. There are 16 residues in the CDR3. CDR3 loop: CASRLPGLAGNNEQFF. As DNA, the CDR3 is TGTGCCAGCAGGCTACCCGGACTAGCGGGGAACAATGAGCAGTTCTTC.

V gene TRBV5-1 combines with J gene TRBJ1-4, with a tentative D call TRBD1 (5 bases). There are 14 residues in the CDR3. Between the trimmed V and J ends, which lost 5 bases and 0 bases, there was a span of 8 bases. Germline V lookup: CDR1 SGHRS, CDR2 YFSETQ. The CDR3 DNA reads TGCGCCAGCAGAATACAGGCAACTAATGAAAAACTGTTTTTT. It specifies CASRIQATNEKLFF. Full variable domain (outside the CDR3, taken from reference TRBV5-1 and TRBJ1-4): KAGVTQTPRYLIKTRGQQVTLSCSPISGHRSVSWYQQTPGQGLQFLFEYFSETQRNKGNFPGRFSGRQFSNSRSEMNVSTLELGDSALYLCASRIQATNEKLFFGSGTQLSVL.

The chain is built from TRBV10-2 and TRBJ1-1; D ambiguous. V lost 3 bases and J lost 7, with 18 bases in between. Germline V CDR1 and CDR2: WSHSY, SAAADI. The CDR3 length is 15 residues. In DNA, the CDR3 is TGCGCCAGCAGTGATGTAAGTGATTATTCCGGTGAAGCTTTCTTT. As protein: CASSDVSDYSGEAFF.

This chain connects TRBV7-3 to TRBJ2-1; D perhaps matches TRBD1 (6 bases). The CDR3 has 14 amino acids. Germline V gene lookup returns CDR1 SGHTA and CDR2 FQGTGA. The V end lost 5 bases, the J end lost 5 bases, and 13 bases lay between the germline ends. The CDR3 loop reads CASSPRGGNNEQFF. CDR3 nucleotides: TGTGCCAGCAGCCCCCGAGGGGGAAACAATGAGCAGTTCTTC.

The rearrangement uses TRBV12-3 or TRBV12-4 and TRBJ2-5; D is undetermined. The CDR3 has 12 residues. V lost 3 bases and J lost 5, with 7 bases in between. The CDR3 sequence: CASSFEEETQYF. The CDR3 nucleotides are TGTGCCAGCAGTTTCGAGGAGGAGACCCAGTACTTC.

This clone has just one count. The chain has TRBV2 and TRBJ1-2; TRBD1 is a possible D gene (5 bases). The germline V gene has CDR1 SNHLY and CDR2 FYNNEI. The germline V and J ends were trimmed by 2 bases and 4 bases, with 11 bases remaining between them. The CDR3 is 14 residues long. The CDR3 DNA follows: TGTGCCAGCAGTGAAATTGACAGCTCCTATGGCTACACCTTC. Translation: CASSEIDSSYGYTF. Full variable domain (rest looked up from reference TRBV2 and TRBJ1-2): EPEVTQTPSHQVTQMGQEVILRCVPISNHLYFYWYRQILGQKVEFLVSFYNNEISEKSEIFDDQFSVERPDGSNFTLKIRSTKLEDSAMYFCASSEIDSSYGYTFGSGTRLTVV.

The chain has TRBV7-9 and TRBJ2-1; D not resolved. This CDR3 contains 13 residues. Between the trimmed V and J ends, which lost 4 bases and 3 bases, there was a span of 7 bases. The germline V gene encodes CDR1 SEHNR and CDR2 FQNEAQ (reference sequence). CDR3 region: CASSSKLYNEQFF. CDR3 in DNA: TGTGCCAGCAGCTCCAAACTCTACAATGAGCAGTTCTTC.

The chain employs TRBV9 and TRBJ2-7; maybe TRBD2 (7 bases). Germline assignment: CDR1 SGDLS and CDR2 YYNGEE. CDR3 length equals 13 residues. V lost 0 bases, J lost 6 bases, and 10 bases lay in between. The CDR3 sequence is CASSVGRGAEQYF. The DNA for the CDR3 is TGTGCCAGCAGCGTAGGACGGGGGGCCGAGCAGTACTTC. Based on the CDR3 plus reference TRBV9 and TRBJ2-7, the full variable domain is DSGVTQTPKHLITATGQRVTLRCSPRSGDLSVYWYQQSLDQGLQFLIQYYNGEERAKGNILERFSAQQFPDLHSELNLSSLELGDSALYFCASSVGRGAEQYFGPGTRLTVT.